These T cell receptor beta chains were read from a single sample in a study of T cell responses to AZD1222 COVID-19 vaccine. Data came from immunoSEQ multiplex PCR; TCRdb stores just in-frame clones and leaves some out. The sample lists around 84,000 clones, 88% occurring once. Specimen: peripheral blood, collected on day 0 of MenACWY control vaccination. These receptor sequences come from an adult in good health. Both conserved end residues are part of each CDR3. The D gene is left open where the match is weak. Only some rows state a clone size, as once, few, many or a class for expanded clones.

clone_size d_call j_call v_call cdr3_aa cdr3_nt
. . TRBJ2-6 TRBV27 CASSLNGGGTHVLTF TGTGCCAGCAGTTTAAACGGAGGCGGGACCCACGTCCTGACTTTC
. TRBD1 TRBJ2-7 TRBV29-1 CSVEDWGTGLYEQYF TGCAGCGTTGAAGATTGGGGGACAGGGTTATACGAGCAGTACTTC
. . TRBJ2-7 TRBV28 CASRGPRDKSSYEQYF TGTGCCAGCAGGGGACCTCGGGACAAGAGCTCCTACGAGCAGTACTTC
. TRBD1 TRBJ1-2 TRBV6-5 CASSPLDRVKGYTF TGTGCCAGCAGTCCACTGGACAGGGTAAAAGGCTACACCTTC
. . TRBJ1-5 TRBV7-2 CASSPVNQPQHF TGTGCCAGCAGCCCTGTTAATCAGCCCCAGCATTTT
few . TRBJ1-2 TRBV10-2 CASSERTGGGYTF TGCGCCAGCAGTGAAAGGACCGGTGGGGGCTACACCTTC
. . TRBJ2-3 TRBV5-4 CASLGGATDTQYF TGTGCCAGCTTGGGGGGGGCAACAGATACGCAGTATTTT
. TRBD2 TRBJ2-5 TRBV5-1 CASSLFRGSQETQYF TGCGCCAGCAGCTTGTTTCGCGGGAGCCAAGAGACCCAGTACTTC
. TRBD1 TRBJ1-1 TRBV5-6 CASSSGSLTGVTEAFF TGTGCCAGCAGCTCGGGCTCCCTGACAGGGGTCACTGAAGCTTTCTTT
. TRBD2 TRBJ2-5 TRBV4-2 CASSQDWSSGGVDRETQYF TGTGCCAGCAGCCAAGATTGGTCTAGCGGGGGCGTGGATCGGGAGACCCAGTACTTC
. TRBD1 TRBJ1-6 TRBV28 CASSLTSRGLSSYNSPLHF TGTGCCAGCAGTTTAACGAGCAGGGGGCTGAGCTCCTATAATTCACCCCTCCACTTT
. . TRBJ1-4 TRBV15 CATAPGVTNEKLFF TGTGCCACCGCCCCCGGGGTCACTAATGAAAAACTGTTTTTT
. . TRBJ1-2 TRBV12-3/TRBV12-4 CASTPMVDYGYTF TGTGCCAGCACCCCGATGGTAGATTATGGCTACACCTTC
. TRBD2 TRBJ2-3 TRBV24-1 CATSETGGPHTQYF TGTGCCACCAGTGAAACGGGGGGGCCCCATACGCAGTATTTT
. . TRBJ1-3 TRBV7-2 CASSPNPTGLFSGNTIYF TGTGCCAGCAGCCCCAACCCGACAGGCCTGTTCTCTGGAAACACCATATATTTT
. . TRBJ1-4 TRBV7-8 CASSSDRSANEKLFF TGTGCCAGCAGCTCAGACAGGTCGGCTAATGAAAAACTGTTTTTT
. . TRBJ2-7 TRBV2 CASSESQGSYYEQYF TGTGCCAGCAGTGAGTCTCAGGGAAGTTACTACGAGCAGTACTTC
. . TRBJ1-6 TRBV7-9 CASSFGGNSPLHF TGTGCCAGCAGCTTCGGGGGGAACTCACCCCTCCACTTT
. . TRBJ2-2 TRBV19 CASSPPTGQPNTGELFF TGTGCCAGTAGTCCCCCAACAGGCCAGCCGAACACCGGGGAGCTGTTTTTT
. . TRBJ1-3 TRBV5-6 CASSLVTINGNTIYF TGTGCCAGCAGCTTGGTAACGATAAACGGAAACACCATATATTTT
. TRBD1 TRBJ1-6 TRBV9 CASSGTGTRGSPLHF TGTGCCAGCAGCGGGACAGGAACTAGGGGTTCACCCCTCCACTTT
. TRBD1 TRBJ1-3 TRBV4-3 CASSQGIRGTGNTIYF TGCGCCAGCAGCCAAGGGATCAGGGGGACTGGAAACACCATATATTTT
. TRBD1 TRBJ1-4 TRBV7-6 CASSSSRGQGGNEKLFF TGTGCCAGCAGCTCCAGCCGCGGACAGGGTGGAAATGAAAAACTGTTTTTT
once . TRBJ1-1 TRBV12-3/TRBV12-4 CASSLVGDTEAFF TGTGCCAGCAGTTTAGTGGGGGACACTGAAGCTTTCTTT
. . TRBJ2-2 TRBV5-1 CASSLPSRSGELFF TGCGCCAGCAGCCTTCCTTCCCGGAGCGGGGAGCTGTTTTTT
. TRBD1 TRBJ1-4 TRBV7-9 CASSYQRQGGNEKLFF TGTGCCAGCAGCTACCAGAGACAGGGAGGAAATGAAAAACTGTTTTTT
. . TRBJ1-2 TRBV3-1/TRBV3-2 CASSQDLMVGYGYTF TGTGCCAGCAGCCAAGATCTCATGGTAGGCTATGGCTACACCTTC
once . TRBJ1-1 TRBV7-8 CASSLDFINGREAFF TGTGCCAGCAGCTTAGATTTTATCAACGGACGTGAAGCTTTCTTT
. . TRBJ1-6 TRBV6-1 CASSDFYNSPLHF TGTGCCAGCAGTGATTTCTATAATTCACCCCTCCACTTT
. . TRBJ1-3 TRBV5-6 CASSFVDTSSGNTIYF TGTGCCAGCAGCTTTGTCGATACCAGCTCTGGAAACACCATATATTTT
. TRBD1 TRBJ1-2 TRBV7-6 CASSLVTGGNYGYTF TGTGCCAGCAGCTTAGTCACAGGGGGTAACTATGGCTACACCTTC
. . TRBJ2-1 TRBV6-1 CASSETIPNEQFF TGTGCCAGCAGTGAAACCATTCCCAATGAGCAGTTCTTC
. TRBD1 TRBJ1-2 TRBV15 CATSSADRRPYGYTF TGTGCCACCAGCAGTGCGGACAGGCGGCCCTATGGCTACACCTTC
. . TRBJ1-3 TRBV30 CALREMNRGSGNTIYF TGTGCCCTGAGGGAGATGAACCGGGGCTCTGGAAACACCATATATTTT
. TRBD1 TRBJ2-1 TRBV6-1 CASSGTGNNEQFF TGTGCCAGCAGCGGGACAGGAAACAATGAGCAGTTCTTC
. . TRBJ2-5 TRBV29-1 CSVEDAVVGKETQYF TGCAGCGTTGAAGATGCAGTGGTAGGCAAGGAGACCCAGTACTTC
. . TRBJ2-3 TRBV24-1 CATNDPARDTQYF TGTGCCACCAACGATCCGGCGAGGGATACGCAGTATTTT
. TRBD1 TRBJ1-4 TRBV18 CASSPSIQGAEGNEKLFF TGTGCCAGCTCACCGTCGATCCAGGGGGCTGAGGGTAATGAAAAACTGTTTTTT
. TRBD1 TRBJ2-7 TRBV11-1 CASSWTGRTYEQYF TGTGCCAGCAGCTGGACAGGGAGAACCTACGAGCAGTACTTC
. TRBD2 TRBJ2-5 TRBV13 CASSLTSGLAGGQETQYF TGTGCCAGCAGCTTAACTTCCGGACTAGCGGGGGGCCAAGAGACCCAGTACTTC
. . TRBJ2-2 TRBV2 CASSDLGQTRELFF TGTGCCAGCAGTGACCTCGGACAGACCCGGGAGCTGTTTTTT
. . TRBJ1-1 TRBV30 CAWLWSVNTEAFF TGTGCCTGGCTCTGGAGTGTGAACACTGAAGCTTTCTTT
. . TRBJ2-3 TRBV28 CASSFFDGDTDTQYF TGTGCCAGCAGTTTCTTCGATGGGGACACAGATACGCAGTATTTT
. . TRBJ2-2 TRBV11-2 CASRPGRLNTGELFF TGTGCCAGCAGACCGGGACGCCTTAACACCGGGGAGCTGTTTTTT
. TRBD1 TRBJ2-6 TRBV25-1 CASRGDRGNSGANVLTF TGTGCCAGCAGGGGGGACAGGGGGAACTCTGGGGCCAACGTCCTGACTTTC
. . TRBJ1-4 TRBV30 CAWSSTNEKLFF TGTGCCTGGAGTTCAACTAATGAAAAACTGTTTTTT
. . TRBJ1-2 TRBV12-3/TRBV12-4 CASNYRDREDYTF TGTGCCAGCAACTACCGGGACCGAGAAGACTACACCTTC
. TRBD1 TRBJ1-3 TRBV5-1 CASSEQGANSGNTIYF TGCGCCAGCAGCGAACAGGGGGCTAACTCTGGAAACACCATATATTTT
few . TRBJ1-2 TRBV9 CASSVEGGGPTFPYGYTF TGTGCCAGCAGCGTAGAGGGCGGAGGGCCAACCTTCCCCTATGGCTACACCTTC
. . TRBJ1-1 TRBV5-1 CASSLSVGNTEAFF TGCGCCAGCAGCTTATCGGTGGGGAACACTGAAGCTTTCTTT
. . TRBJ1-1 TRBV18 CASSPLSYGTGGSEAFF TGTGCCAGCTCACCCCTGTCGTACGGGACCGGGGGATCTGAAGCTTTCTTT
. . TRBJ2-3 TRBV11-2 CASSLDTLGTQYF TGTGCCAGCAGCTTAGACACCCTGGGTACGCAGTATTTT